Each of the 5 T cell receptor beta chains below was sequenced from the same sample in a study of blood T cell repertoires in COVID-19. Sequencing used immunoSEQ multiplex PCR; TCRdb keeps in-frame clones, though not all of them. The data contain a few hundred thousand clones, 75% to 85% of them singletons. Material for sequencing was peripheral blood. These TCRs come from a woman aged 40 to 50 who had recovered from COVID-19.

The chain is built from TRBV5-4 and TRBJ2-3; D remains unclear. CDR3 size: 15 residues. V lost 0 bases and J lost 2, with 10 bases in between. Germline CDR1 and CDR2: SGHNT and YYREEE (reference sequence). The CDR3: CASSLGGVATDTQYF. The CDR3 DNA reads TGTGCCAGCAGCTTGGGAGGCGTCGCCACAGATACGCAGTATTTT.

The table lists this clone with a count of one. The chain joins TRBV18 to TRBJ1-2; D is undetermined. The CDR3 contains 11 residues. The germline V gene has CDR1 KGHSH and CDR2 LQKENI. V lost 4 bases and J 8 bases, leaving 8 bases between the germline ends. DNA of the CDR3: TGTGCCAGCTCACTTGAGGGAGGCTACACCTTC. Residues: CASSLEGGYTF.

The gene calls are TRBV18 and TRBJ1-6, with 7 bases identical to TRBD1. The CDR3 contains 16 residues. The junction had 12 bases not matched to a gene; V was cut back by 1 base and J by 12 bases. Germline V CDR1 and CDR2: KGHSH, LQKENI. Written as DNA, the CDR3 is TGTGCCAGCTCACCACTTTTCGACAGGGCGATCGGACCCCTCCACTTT. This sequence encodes CASSPLFDRAIGPLHF.

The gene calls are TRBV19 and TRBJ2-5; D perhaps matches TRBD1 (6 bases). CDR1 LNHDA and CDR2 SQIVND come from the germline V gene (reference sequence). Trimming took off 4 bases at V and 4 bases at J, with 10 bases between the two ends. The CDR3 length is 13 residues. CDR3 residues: CASSRRQVETQYF. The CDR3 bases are TGTGCCAGTAGTAGGAGACAGGTAGAGACCCAGTACTTC.

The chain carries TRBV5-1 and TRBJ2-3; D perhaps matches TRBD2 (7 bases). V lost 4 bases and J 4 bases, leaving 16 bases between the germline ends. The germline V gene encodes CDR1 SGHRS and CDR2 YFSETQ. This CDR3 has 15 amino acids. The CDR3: CASSRLGGQADTQYF. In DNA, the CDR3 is TGCGCCAGCAGCCGTCTGGGGGGGCAAGCAGATACGCAGTATTTT.